These 31 T cell receptor beta chains were all obtained from the same sample, sequenced in a study of cytomegalovirus exposure and HLA in healthy donors. Primers: 60 Vbeta forward and 13 Jbeta reverse. This table comes from immunoSEQ multiplex PCR, and its TCRdb copy is limited to in-frame clones, with some not included. The table has 150,000 to 200,000 clones, 65% to 90% seen once. Material: PBMCs. All receptors come from a human donor in good health.

Here the CDR3 DNA reads TGCGCCAGCAGCTTAGCGGGGGATTTCCAAGAGACCCAGTACTTC. Amino acid sequence: CASSLAGDFQETQYF. The chain is built from TRBV5-1 and TRBJ2-5, with 8 bases fitting TRBD2. The CDR3 is 15 amino acids. CDR1 is SGHRS and CDR2 is YFSETQ in the germline V gene. V trimming: 2 bases; J trimming: 1 base; junction bases outside the gene matches: 4.

The V and J genes are TRBV9 and TRBJ2-1, with 7 nucleotides matching TRBD2. CDR3 length: 14 amino acids. Germline V gene data show CDR1 as SGDLS and CDR2 as YYNGEE. V was clipped by 3 bases and J by 5 bases; unmatched bases: 5. The CDR3 DNA reads TGTGCCAGCAGCGCGAGCGGGGCCGACAATGAGCAGTTCTTC. It translates to CASSASGADNEQFF.

This rearrangement joins TRBV5-1 to TRBJ1-5, with a tentative D call TRBD1 (6 bases). The CDR3 consists of 14 residues. Deletions cut 0 bases from V and 6 bases from J, with 10 bases between. The germline CDR1 and CDR2 sequences are SGHRS and YFSETQ. CDR3: CASSLAGGGQPQHF. In DNA, the CDR3 is TGCGCCAGCAGCTTGGCGGGGGGCGGTCAGCCCCAGCATTTT.

The V call is TRBV27, the J call TRBJ2-2; possible D gene TRBD1, 5 bases. The length of the CDR3 is 16 residues. Germline lookup yields CDR1 MNHEY and CDR2 SMNVEV (reference sequence). Trimming removed 3 bases from V and 1 base from J, with 12 bases in between. The DNA for the CDR3 is TGTGCCAGCAGTTTTCAGGGTAATGAGAACACCGGGGAGCTGTTTTTT. As protein: CASSFQGNENTGELFF.

The CDR3 loop is CASSPGQTYEQYF. Here the CDR3 DNA reads TGTGCCAGCAGCCCGGGACAGACATACGAGCAGTACTTC. V and J are TRBV9 and TRBJ2-7, with TRBD1 matching 7 bases. The CDR3 sequence is 13 residues long. Germline CDR1 reads SGDLS; CDR2 reads YYNGEE. Trimming at V came to 4 bases and at J to 4 bases, leaving 5 bases not matched to a gene.

The rearrangement joins TRBV7-2 to TRBJ2-7; 7 bases are shared with TRBD2. V dropped 5 bases and J dropped 4; count of bases not matched to a gene: 14. The CDR3 sequence is 16 residues long. CDR1 is SGHTA and CDR2 is FQGNSA in the germline V gene. The CDR3 loop reads CASSPDGTTIIYEQYF. The CDR3 DNA reads TGTGCCAGCAGCCCGGACGGGACTACAATTATATACGAGCAGTACTTC.

This clone was observed a single time. V gene TRBV5-4 combines with J gene TRBJ1-1; no clear D gene. This CDR3 contains 13 residues. CDR1 SGHNT and CDR2 YYREEE come from the germline V gene (reference sequence). Trimming cost V 5 bases and J 0 bases, with 8 bases left between them. CDR3 amino acids: CASRLELNTEAFF. The CDR3 DNA is TGTGCCAGCAGACTCGAACTGAACACTGAAGCTTTCTTT.

The chain carries TRBV2 and TRBJ1-2, with a weak D call TRBD1 (5 bases). V shed 2 bases and J shed 5 bases, with 12 bases lying between them. The CDR3 runs 14 residues. Looked up from germline, CDR1 is SNHLY and CDR2 is FYNNEI. The CDR3 loop is CASSEYDSTYGYTF. The CDR3 DNA reads TGTGCCAGCAGTGAATATGACAGTACTTATGGCTACACCTTC.

The CDR3 bases are TGTGCCATCAGTGGGTCGAGCGGCTATGGCTACACCTTC. This encodes CAISGSSGYGYTF. V gene TRBV10-3 combines with J gene TRBJ1-2; D is unclear. Germline V lookup: CDR1 ENHRY, CDR2 SYGVKD. Trimming removed 4 bases from V and 4 bases from J, with 10 bases in between. CDR3 length: 13 amino acids.

This clone came up a few times. The chain is built from TRBV11-3 and TRBJ2-5; 9 bases match TRBD1. The CDR3 covers 15 residues. The V gene's germline CDR1 is SGHNT and CDR2 YENEEA. V was clipped by 6 bases and J by 2 bases; unmatched bases: 7. The CDR3 is CASRLQGQGQETQYF. The CDR3 DNA sequence: TGTGCCAGCAGGCTACAGGGACAGGGACAAGAGACCCAGTACTTC.

This chain uses TRBV5-4 with TRBJ2-7, with TRBD2 identical over 8 bases. V dropped 6 bases and J dropped 6; count of bases not matched to a gene: 8. CDR1 is SGHNT, CDR2 YYREEE, per germline (reference sequence). The CDR3 covers 13 residues. The CDR3 sequence is CASKAGGAGEQYF. CDR3 nucleotides: TGTGCCAGCAAGGCCGGGGGGGCCGGCGAGCAGTACTTC.

This clone was seen more than once but under ten times. The chain couples TRBV9 to TRBJ2-2; no clear D. CDR3 length: 14 amino acids. V was shortened by 0 bases and J by 3 bases, with 6 bases between the two germline ends. Germline V gene data show CDR1 as SGDLS and CDR2 as YYNGEE. The CDR3 loop reads CASSVVRDTGELFF. The CDR3 bases are TGTGCCAGCAGCGTAGTTCGGGACACCGGGGAGCTGTTTTTT.

This chain's CDR3 is CASTADFYRPEQYF. The CDR3 nucleotides are TGTGCCAGCACCGCAGATTTTTACAGACCAGAGCAGTACTTC. The chain combines TRBV6-1 with TRBJ2-7; D not certain. Germline-derived CDR1 and CDR2 are MNHNS and SASEGT. Between the trimmed V and J ends, which lost 7 bases and 7 bases, there was a span of 20 bases. The CDR3 is 14 amino acids.

The chain carries TRBV4-1 and TRBJ2-7; TRBD2 matches at 8 bases. Per the germline V gene, CDR1 is MGHRA and CDR2 is YSYEKL. The trim removed 1 base at V and 2 bases at J, leaving 4 bases unmatched. The CDR3 is made up of 15 amino acids. This CDR3 is CASSQVGTSTYEQYF. CDR3 nucleotides: TGCGCCAGCAGCCAAGTTGGGACTAGTACCTACGAGCAGTACTTC.

The chain carries TRBV7-9 and TRBJ2-6; D is undetermined. Trimming left V 5 bases short and J 0 bases short, with 8 bases between. The V gene's germline CDR1 is SEHNR and CDR2 FQNEAQ (reference sequence). CDR3 length: 15 residues. The CDR3 bases are TGTGCCAGCAGCCGGGTGTTCTCTGGGGCCAACGTCCTGACTTTC. Protein: CASSRVFSGANVLTF.

The genes are TRBV7-8 and TRBJ1-2; the D gene is possibly TRBD1 (6 bases). The CDR3 runs 14 residues. Germline V gives CDR1 SGHVS, CDR2 FQNEAQ. The germline V and J ends were trimmed by 2 bases and 1 base, with 8 bases remaining between them. The CDR3 bases are TGTGCCAGCAGCTTACAGGGGCTTAACTATGGCTACACCTTC. It specifies CASSLQGLNYGYTF.

This clone occurred once. V is TRBV9 and J is TRBJ2-2; D uncertain. The CDR3 covers 14 residues. Germline V gene data show CDR1 as SGDLS and CDR2 as YYNGEE. V dropped 4 bases and J dropped 8 bases, with 15 bases sitting between them. The CDR3 loop reads CASSLTLNAGELFF. The CDR3 DNA is TGTGCCAGCAGCTTAACTCTTAATGCTGGGGAGCTGTTTTTT.

This clone has more than one count but fewer than ten. The chain joins TRBV4-1 to TRBJ2-1; TRBD1 aligns across 10 bases. Trimming cost V 4 bases and J 2 bases; bases outside gene matches: 5. CDR3 length equals 16 residues. CDR1 is MGHRA, CDR2 YSYEKL, per germline. The CDR3 is CASSPLGTGAYNEQFF. The CDR3 region has the DNA TGCGCCAGCAGCCCTCTCGGGACAGGGGCCTACAATGAGCAGTTCTTC.

V is TRBV2 and J is TRBJ2-3; 7 nucleotides agree with TRBD2. Germline V lookup: CDR1 SNHLY, CDR2 FYNNEI. J gave up 0 bases and V 3 bases, and 3 bases lay outside the gene matches. The CDR3 consists of 15 residues. CDR3 sequence (DNA): TGTGCCAGCAGTGATTGGACTAGTAGCACAGATACGCAGTATTTT. It specifies CASSDWTSSTDTQYF. The variable domain in full, completed from reference TRBV2 and TRBJ2-3, reads EPEVTQTPSHQVTQMGQEVILRCVPISNHLYFYWYRQILGQKVEFLVSFYNNEISEKSEIFDDQFSVERPDGSNFTLKIRSTKLEDSAMYFCASSDWTSSTDTQYFGPGTRLTVL.

The chain combines TRBV6-1 with TRBJ2-7, with 15 bases identical to TRBD2. The CDR3 has 16 amino acids. The germline gives CDR1 MNHNS, CDR2 SASEGT. Trimming took 4 bases from V and 0 from J; bases not matched to a gene: 1. The CDR3 loop reads CASSGTSGGASYEQYF. In DNA, the CDR3 is TGTGCCAGCAGTGGGACTAGCGGGGGGGCCTCCTACGAGCAGTACTTC.

The chain has TRBV2 and TRBJ2-7, with TRBD1 matching 8 bases. Germline V lookup: CDR1 SNHLY, CDR2 FYNNEI. Trimming at V came to 8 bases and at J to 2 bases, leaving 8 bases not matched to a gene. The CDR3 runs to 14 residues. CDR3 in DNA: TGTGCCAGCGTAGAAGGACAGGGACCCTACGAGCAGTACTTC. It codes for CASVEGQGPYEQYF.

The CDR3 sequence: CASSPANTGELFF. CDR3 nucleotides: TGTGCCAGCAGCCCGGCGAACACCGGGGAGCTGTTTTTT. The genes are TRBV5-4 and TRBJ2-2; D gene unclear. Germline values: CDR1 SGHNT, CDR2 YYREEE (reference sequence). The germline V and J ends were trimmed by 4 bases and 0 bases, with 4 bases remaining between them. The CDR3 sequence is 13 residues long.

The V gene is TRBV9, the J gene TRBJ2-7; perhaps TRBD1 as D (6 bases). Trimming pared 4 bases from V and 6 bases from J, leaving 14 bases between. The CDR3 spans 13 residues. From germline, CDR1 is SGDLS and CDR2 YYNGEE. The CDR3 coding sequence is TGTGCCAGCAGCCCAGGGACACCTCGCGAGCAGTACTTC. This encodes CASSPGTPREQYF.

The chain carries TRBV6-5 and TRBJ2-7; TRBD2 is a possible D gene (6 bases). Trimming cost V 2 bases and J 9 bases, with 20 bases left between them. The CDR3 loop spans 15 amino acids. Germline V gene data show CDR1 as MNHEY and CDR2 as SVGAGI. CDR3: CASSYGAGGVRVQYF. CDR3 coding DNA: TGTGCCAGCAGTTACGGGGCAGGAGGGGTACGGGTGCAGTACTTC.

The chain recombines TRBV4-2 with TRBJ2-5; 9 bases are a match to TRBD2. Germline V lookup: CDR1 LGHNA, CDR2 YNFKEQ. Unmatched junction bases numbered 12, after V lost 5 bases and J lost 5 bases. This CDR3 contains 16 residues. The CDR3 DNA follows: TGTGCCAGCAGCTCATCGACAGCGGGGGGCGGTGAGACCCAGTACTTC. This sequence encodes CASSSSTAGGGETQYF.

The V gene is TRBV7-9, the J gene TRBJ1-2; D is uncertain. CDR3 length equals 13 residues. Trimming stripped 4 bases from V and 7 bases from J, with 13 bases between. Germline V gives CDR1 SEHNR, CDR2 FQNEAQ (reference sequence). CDR3 coding DNA: TGTGCCAGCAGCTCCGGATTGGGCCGTGGCTACACCTTC. It yields the protein CASSSGLGRGYTF.

V gene TRBV18 combines with J gene TRBJ2-3; 11 bases match TRBD2. Losses at the gene ends were 0 bases for V and 2 bases for J; bases not matched to a gene: 1. Germline CDR1 reads KGHSH; CDR2 reads LQKENI. The CDR3 runs to 16 residues. CDR3 DNA sequence: TGTGCCAGCTCACCACCGGGACTAGCGGTCACAGATACGCAGTATTTT. Translated: CASSPPGLAVTDTQYF.

V usage is TRBV7-2 and J usage is TRBJ1-1; D remains unclear. The germline V gene has CDR1 SGHTA and CDR2 FQGNSA. The CDR3 is made up of 14 amino acids. The V end lost 1 base, the J end lost 5 bases, and 11 bases lay between the germline ends. DNA for the CDR3: TGTGCCAGCAGCTTAGGAGGGTTGGGTACTGAAGCTTTCTTT. Its protein product is CASSLGGLGTEAFF. The whole variable domain, remainder taken from reference TRBV7-2 and TRBJ1-1, is GAGVSQSPSNKVTEKGKDVELRCDPISGHTALYWYRQSLGQGLEFLIYFQGNSAPDKSGLPSDRFSAERTGGSVSTLTIQRTQQEDSAVYLCASSLGGLGTEAFFGQGTRLTVV.

V usage is TRBV28 and J usage is TRBJ1-2; TRBD1 matches at 11 bases. V was clipped by 5 bases and J by 4 bases; unmatched bases: 9. The CDR3 runs 16 residues. The germline V gene encodes CDR1 MDHEN and CDR2 SYDVKM. The CDR3 reads CASSPTGQGVGYGYTF. The CDR3 DNA follows: TGTGCCAGCAGTCCAACGGGACAGGGGGTAGGCTATGGCTACACCTTC.

CDR3 coding DNA: TGTGCCAGCAGCTTTGGAGGGGAAGCTTTCTTT. Translated: CASSFGGEAFF. V and J are TRBV5-6 and TRBJ1-1; D unresolved. Trimming removed 2 bases from V and 8 bases from J, with 7 bases in between. The CDR3 contains 11 residues. Germline V gene sequence: CDR1 SGHDT, CDR2 YYEEEE.

This chain joins TRBV5-1 and TRBJ1-3; a possible D gene is TRBD1 (6 bases). Between the trimmed V and J ends, which lost 4 bases and 0 bases, there was a span of 11 bases. The CDR3 consists of 15 residues. CDR1 and CDR2 from the germline V gene are SGHRS and YFSETQ. In DNA, the CDR3 is TGCGCCAGCAGCCTCGGGACAACCTCTGGAAACACCATATATTTT. Amino acids: CASSLGTTSGNTIYF.